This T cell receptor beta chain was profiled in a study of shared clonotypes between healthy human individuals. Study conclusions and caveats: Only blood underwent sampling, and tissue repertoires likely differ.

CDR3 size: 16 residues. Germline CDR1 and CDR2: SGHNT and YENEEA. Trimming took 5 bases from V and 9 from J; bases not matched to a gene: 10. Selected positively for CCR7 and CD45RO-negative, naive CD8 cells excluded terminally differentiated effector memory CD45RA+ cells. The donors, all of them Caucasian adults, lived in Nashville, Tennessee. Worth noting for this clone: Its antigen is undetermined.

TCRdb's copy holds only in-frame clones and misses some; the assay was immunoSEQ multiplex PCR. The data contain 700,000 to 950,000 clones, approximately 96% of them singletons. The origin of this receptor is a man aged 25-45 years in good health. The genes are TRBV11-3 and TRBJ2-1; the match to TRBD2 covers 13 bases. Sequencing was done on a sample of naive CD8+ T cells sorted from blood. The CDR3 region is CASSPTGTSGIGEQFF. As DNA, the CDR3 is TGTGCCAGCAGCCCCACCGGGACTAGCGGGATAGGTGAGCAGTTCTTC.